This T cell receptor beta chain was documented in a study of human T cells and chemical hapten exposure listed by TCRdb under 2021. In terms of the full investigation: For sensitization, 2% DPC in acetone was applied to a roughly 2 cm by roughly 2 cm area of upper inner arm skin. Patients additionally received weekly therapeutic DPC doses to the scalp throughout the approximately 25-week study period. Patch testing was performed on the upper back with Finn chambers containing 0.01% DPC, and the patch tests were scored after 6 days according to International Contact Dermatitis Research Group standards. The mostly female patient cohort included alopecia areata with under or over 50% scalp involvement, alopecia totalis and alopecia universalis. The libraries were sequenced as a pool, and the TCR yield per sample differed mostly because of small variations in library volumes within the pool. The study tracked peripheral blood TCR repertoire changes in vivo during primary and secondary sensitization to the hapten diphenylcyclopropenone (DPC) in alopecia patients. Blood samples were taken from patients before sensitization (week 0) and then at 2, 6 and about 24 weeks after DPC sensitization. Around 29 alopecia patients provided blood for TCR sequencing at one to four time points (pre-sensitization, 2, 6 and 24 weeks).

On the study overall, not on this receptor specifically: Patch test score was positively correlated with the number of PT1 expanded TCRs, with significance at thresholds 8, 16 and 32 but not at 4. Alopecia, a presumed autoimmune disease, was present in all patients, so the immune response of the patients might differ from that of healthy individuals. No change with DPC sensitization was found in the number of TCRs above 1 in 1000 frequency, and no evidence of global repertoire structure alterations was found. Repeated subsampling changed both the strength of the expansion versus patch-test correlation and the threshold at which that correlation became significant. Significantly more large CDR3 similarity clusters were formed by expanded TCRs than by pre-sensitization or healthy control sets, consistent with antigen-driven responses.

The junction shows trimming of 4 bases on V and 4 bases on J, and the gene matches do not reach 5 bases of it. From its cysteine to its phenylalanine, the CDR3 spans 14 amino acids. Solely the CDR3 DNA is kept, with 42 bases framed from the first base. As encoded in the germline V gene (reference sequence), CDR1 is DFQATT while CDR2 is SNEGSKA. The sample holds many counts of this clonotype. Its antigen is still unknown. Base qualities are not provided; no much larger clone lies one nucleotide away. The library was prepared using RACE. The instrument was a NextSeq 500. During library preparation, unique molecular identifiers were attached to individual cDNA molecules so that TCRs could be counted quantitatively and reproducibly. Each blood RNA sample was used to sequence both TCR alpha and TCR beta chains. The original methods were these. Samples had a median of roughly 99,000 TCRs, with a range from roughly 20,000 to 690,600. The Decombinator software suite was used to annotate the V, J and CDR3 of the TCR reads. For PS versus PT1 abundance plots, all samples were subsampled to the same number of TCRs (28,000). Expanded TCRs were defined as absent before sensitization and observed at least eight times at the 2-week time point. The public reads were run again by TCRdb, first through fastp at Q25 and then through MiXCR, and only productive beta chains were kept. Entries are consolidated by CDR3 protein sequence, retaining the most common genes and DNA. The V and J calls were not made by the authors but by TCRdb's processing. The sample yields around 330,000 distinct CDR3 sequences; 4.5% to 5.5% were counted once. The ten largest clones take up over 6.5% of the sample.

The time point label for this specimen denotes: pre-sensitization, week 0. What the treatment or condition label conveys for this sample: therapeutic diphenylcyclopropenone sensitization with weekly scalp DPC. Blood at each patch-test visit was drawn before the patch test was applied. Patients were considered eligible if aged 18 to 70, diagnosed with alopecia and deemed suitable for DPC therapy, and patients were excluded if pregnant. Total RNA was extracted from unfractionated whole blood collected in Tempus Blood RNA tubes. The rearrangement combines TRBV20-1 with TRBJ2-3; the central 10 bases match TRBD2. The material sequenced was whole blood, taken in connection with sensitization to the hapten diphenylcyclopropenone (DPC). This clonotype originated in a woman between 18 and 29 years old with alopecia areata. Some clones in this sample may be carry-over from other donors' samples. The CDR3 sequence is CSAMKAGGPDTQYF. The DNA sequence is TGCAGTGCTATGAAAGCGGGGGGGCCAGATACGCAGTATTTT.